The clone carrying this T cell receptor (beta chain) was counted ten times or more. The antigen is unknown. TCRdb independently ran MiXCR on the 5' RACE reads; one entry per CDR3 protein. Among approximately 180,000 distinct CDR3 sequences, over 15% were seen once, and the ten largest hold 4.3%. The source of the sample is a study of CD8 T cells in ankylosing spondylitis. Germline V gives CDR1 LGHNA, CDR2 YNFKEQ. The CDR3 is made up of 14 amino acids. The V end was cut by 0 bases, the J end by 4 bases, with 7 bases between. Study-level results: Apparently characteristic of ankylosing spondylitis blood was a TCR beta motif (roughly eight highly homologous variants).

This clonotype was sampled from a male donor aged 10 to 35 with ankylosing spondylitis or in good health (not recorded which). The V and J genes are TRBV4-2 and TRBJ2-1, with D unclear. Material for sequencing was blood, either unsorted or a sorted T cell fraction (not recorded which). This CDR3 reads CASSQDSGYNEQFF. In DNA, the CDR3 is TGTGCCAGCAGCCAAGATTCCGGTTACAATGAGCAGTTCTTC.